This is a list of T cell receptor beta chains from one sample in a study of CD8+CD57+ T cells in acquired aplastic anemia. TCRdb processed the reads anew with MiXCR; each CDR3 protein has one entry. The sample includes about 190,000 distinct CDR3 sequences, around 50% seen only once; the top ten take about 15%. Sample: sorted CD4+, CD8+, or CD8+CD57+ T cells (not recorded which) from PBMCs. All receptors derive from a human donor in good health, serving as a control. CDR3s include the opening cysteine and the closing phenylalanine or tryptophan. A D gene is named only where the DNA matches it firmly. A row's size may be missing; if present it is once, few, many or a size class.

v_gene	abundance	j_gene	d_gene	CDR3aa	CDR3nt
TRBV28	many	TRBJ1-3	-	CASSSIGSGNTIYF	TGTGCCAGCAGTTCCATTGGCTCTGGAAACACCATATATTTT
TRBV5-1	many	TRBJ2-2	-	CASSQQAGRAGGELFF	TGCGCCAGCAGCCAACAGGCGGGGCGCGCTGGCGGGGAGCTGTTTTTT
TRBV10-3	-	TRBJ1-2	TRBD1	CAIRQGTGALNYGYTF	TGTGCCATCAGGCAAGGGACAGGGGCACTTAACTATGGCTACACCTTC
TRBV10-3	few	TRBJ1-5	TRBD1	CAISAWDRGEGEPQHF	TGTGCCATCAGCGCCTGGGACAGGGGAGAGGGGGAGCCCCAGCATTTT
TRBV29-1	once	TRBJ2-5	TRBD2	CSVDRLAGEETQYF	TGCAGCGTTGATAGACTAGCGGGAGAAGAGACCCAGTACTTC
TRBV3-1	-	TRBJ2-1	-	CASSHKGTTYNEQFF	TGTGCCAGCAGCCACAAGGGGACAACCTACAATGAGCAGTTCTTC
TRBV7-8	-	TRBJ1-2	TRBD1	CASSLRSGGYGYTF	TGTGCCAGCAGCTTAAGGTCAGGGGGCTATGGCTACACCTTC
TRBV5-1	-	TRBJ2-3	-	CASSSRAGSTDTQYF	TGCGCCAGCAGTTCGAGGGCAGGGAGCACAGATACGCAGTATTTT
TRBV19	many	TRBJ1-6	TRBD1	CASTGDFYNSPLHF	TGTGCCAGCACAGGGGACTTCTATAATTCACCCCTCCACTTT
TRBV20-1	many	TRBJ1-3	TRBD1	CSASGDSLSGNTIYF	TGCAGTGCTAGCGGGGACAGTCTCTCTGGAAACACCATATATTTT
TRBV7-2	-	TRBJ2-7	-	CASSFTTLTPEQYF	TGTGCCAGCAGCTTTACCACCCTGACCCCCGAGCAGTACTTC
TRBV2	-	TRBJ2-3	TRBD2	CASSEVLAGFSFSTDTQYF	TGTGCCAGCAGTGAAGTTCTAGCGGGGTTTAGCTTCAGCACAGATACGCAGTATTTT
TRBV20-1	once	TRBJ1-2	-	CSARGGSANYGYTF	TGCAGTGCTAGAGGGGGGTCGGCTAACTATGGCTACACCTTC
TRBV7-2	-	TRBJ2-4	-	CASSIGGDRAKNIQYF	TGTGCCAGTAGTATAGGTGGGGACCGAGCCAAAAACATTCAGTACTTC
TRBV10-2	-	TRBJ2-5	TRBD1	CASNAGTGQETQYF	TGCGCCAGCAACGCCGGGACAGGGCAAGAGACCCAGTACTTC
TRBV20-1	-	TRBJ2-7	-	CSARARETSYEQYF	TGCAGTGCTAGAGCCAGGGAGACATCCTACGAGCAGTACTTC
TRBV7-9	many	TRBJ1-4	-	CASSPLRGGGRNEKLFF	TGTGCCAGCAGCCCTTTACGGGGGGGTGGCCGGAATGAAAAACTGTTTTTT
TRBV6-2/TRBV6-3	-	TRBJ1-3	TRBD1	CASSKTGTGRSSGNTIYF	TGTGCCAGCAGTAAAACCGGGACAGGGCGCAGCTCTGGAAACACCATATATTTT
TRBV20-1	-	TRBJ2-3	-	CSASPTDTQYF	TGCAGTGCTAGCCCCACAGATACGCAGTATTTT
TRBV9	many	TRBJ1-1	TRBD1	CASSPQGARTEAFF	TGTGCCAGCAGCCCCCAGGGGGCCCGGACTGAAGCTTTCTTT
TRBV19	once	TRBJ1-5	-	CASGWAAAQPQHF	TGTGCCAGTGGGTGGGCAGCGGCTCAGCCCCAGCATTTT
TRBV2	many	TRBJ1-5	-	CASRPGPSNQPQHF	TGTGCCAGCAGACCAGGGCCCTCAAATCAGCCCCAGCATTTT
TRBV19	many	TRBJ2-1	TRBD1	CASRLTGTGNYNEQFF	TGTGCCAGTAGGCTCACCGGGACAGGGAACTACAATGAGCAGTTCTTC
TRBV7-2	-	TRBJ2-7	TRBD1	CASSLDRGRNEQYF	TGTGCCAGCAGCTTAGACAGGGGGCGGAACGAGCAGTACTTC
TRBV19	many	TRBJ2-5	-	CASSIGSAQETQYF	TGTGCCAGTAGTATAGGGTCAGCCCAAGAGACCCAGTACTTC
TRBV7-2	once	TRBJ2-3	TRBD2	CASSSRGGTRGNEQYF	TGTGCCAGCAGCTCGCGAGGAGGGACTAGGGGTAATGAGCAGTATTTT
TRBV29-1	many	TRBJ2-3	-	CSVDPRPILGTKNTDTQYF	TGCAGCGTTGATCCCAGACCAATCCTCGGGACAAAAAACACAGATACGCAGTATTTT
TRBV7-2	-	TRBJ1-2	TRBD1	CASSGKRTGDGYTF	TGTGCTAGCAGCGGCAAACGGACAGGGGATGGCTACACCTTC
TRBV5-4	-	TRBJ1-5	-	CASREDPDQPQHF	TGTGCCAGCAGGGAGGACCCGGATCAACCCCAGCATTTT